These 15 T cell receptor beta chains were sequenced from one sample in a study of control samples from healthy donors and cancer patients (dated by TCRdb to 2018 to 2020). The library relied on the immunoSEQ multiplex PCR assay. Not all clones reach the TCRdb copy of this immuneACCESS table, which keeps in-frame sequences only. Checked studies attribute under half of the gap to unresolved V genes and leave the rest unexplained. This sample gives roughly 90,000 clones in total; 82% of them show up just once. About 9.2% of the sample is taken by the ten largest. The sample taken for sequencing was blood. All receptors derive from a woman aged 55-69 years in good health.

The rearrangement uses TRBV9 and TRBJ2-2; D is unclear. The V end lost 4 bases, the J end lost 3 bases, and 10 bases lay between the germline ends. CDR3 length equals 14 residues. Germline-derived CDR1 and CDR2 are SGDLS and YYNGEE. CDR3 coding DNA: TGTGCCAGCAGCCCCAGAACGTACACCGGGGAGCTGTTTTTT. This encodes CASSPRTYTGELFF.

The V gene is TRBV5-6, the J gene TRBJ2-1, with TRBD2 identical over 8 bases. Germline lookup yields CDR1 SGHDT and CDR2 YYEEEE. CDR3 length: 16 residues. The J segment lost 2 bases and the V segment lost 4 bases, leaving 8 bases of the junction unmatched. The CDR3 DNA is TGTGCCAGCAGCCCACGGGGGGGCCAAGCCTACAATGAGCAGTTCTTC. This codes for CASSPRGGQAYNEQFF.

The CDR3 here is CASSAAQGPYEQYF. The CDR3 coding sequence is TGTGCCAGTAGTGCCGCCCAGGGGCCCTACGAGCAGTACTTC. This rearrangement joins TRBV19 to TRBJ2-7; maybe TRBD1 (6 bases). Trimming took off 5 bases at V and 2 bases at J, with 13 bases between the two ends. The germline V gene has CDR1 LNHDA and CDR2 SQIVND (reference sequence). The CDR3 extends over 14 amino acids.

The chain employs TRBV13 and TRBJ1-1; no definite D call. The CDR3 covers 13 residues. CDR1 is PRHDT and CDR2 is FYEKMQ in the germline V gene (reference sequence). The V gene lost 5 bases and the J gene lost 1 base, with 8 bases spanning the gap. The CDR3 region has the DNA TGTGCCAGCAGCACTCGTGGGAACACTGAAGCTTTCTTT. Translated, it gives CASSTRGNTEAFF.

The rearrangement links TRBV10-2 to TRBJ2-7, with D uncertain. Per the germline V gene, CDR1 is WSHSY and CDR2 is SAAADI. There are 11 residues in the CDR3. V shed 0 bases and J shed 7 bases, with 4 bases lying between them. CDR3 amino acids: CASSESWEQYF. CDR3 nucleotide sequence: TGCGCCAGCAGTGAGTCGTGGGAGCAGTACTTC.

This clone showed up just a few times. The DNA of the CDR3 is TGTGCCAGCAGCCAAATGGGACAGAAGATTGAGACCCAGTACTTC. It translates to CASSQMGQKIETQYF. This rearrangement joins TRBV3-1 (or the pseudogene TRBV3-2) to TRBJ2-5; 7 bases are shared with TRBD1. This CDR3 has 15 amino acids. Germline V gene sequence: CDR1 LGHDT, CDR2 YNNKEL (reference sequence). The V segment lost 2 bases and the J segment 5 bases; nucleotides outside the gene matches: 8.

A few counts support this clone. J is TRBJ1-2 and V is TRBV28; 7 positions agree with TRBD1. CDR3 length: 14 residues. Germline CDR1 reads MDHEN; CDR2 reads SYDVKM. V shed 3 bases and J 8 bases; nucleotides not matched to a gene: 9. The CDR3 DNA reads TGTGCCAGCAGTTTGGGGGACAGACTCAGGGGCTACACCTTC. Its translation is CASSLGDRLRGYTF.

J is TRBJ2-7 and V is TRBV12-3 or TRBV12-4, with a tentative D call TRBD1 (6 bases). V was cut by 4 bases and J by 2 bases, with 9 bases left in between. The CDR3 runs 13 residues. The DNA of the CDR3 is TGTGCCAGCAGTTCTCAGGGGCCCTACGAGCAGTACTTC. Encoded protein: CASSSQGPYEQYF.

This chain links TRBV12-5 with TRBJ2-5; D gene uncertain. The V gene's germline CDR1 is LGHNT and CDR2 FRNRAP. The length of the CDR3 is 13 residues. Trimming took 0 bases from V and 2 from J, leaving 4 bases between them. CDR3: CASGLVNQETQYF. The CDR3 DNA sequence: TGTGCTAGTGGTTTGGTTAATCAAGAGACCCAGTACTTC.

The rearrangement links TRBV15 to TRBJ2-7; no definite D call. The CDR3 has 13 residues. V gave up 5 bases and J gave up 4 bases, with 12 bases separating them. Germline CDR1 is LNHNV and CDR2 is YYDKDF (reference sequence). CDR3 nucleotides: TGTGCCACCAGCCAGGCAGCCCCTTACGAGCAGTACTTC. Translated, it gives CATSQAAPYEQYF.

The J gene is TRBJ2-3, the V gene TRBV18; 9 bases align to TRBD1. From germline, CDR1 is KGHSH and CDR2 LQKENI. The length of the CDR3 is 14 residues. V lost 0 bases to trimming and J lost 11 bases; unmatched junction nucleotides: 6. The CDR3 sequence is CASSPPGTGLMQYF. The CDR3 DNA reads TGTGCCAGCTCACCACCCGGGACAGGGCTAATGCAGTATTTT.

The CDR3 sequence: CASIGGSYTEAFF. The CDR3, as DNA: TGCGCCAGCATCGGGGGTTCGTACACTGAAGCTTTCTTT. The chain links TRBV10-2 to TRBJ1-1; a weak D match, TRBD1 (5 bases). Germline V gene sequence: CDR1 WSHSY, CDR2 SAAADI. The CDR3 runs 13 residues. Trimming pared 7 bases from V and 3 bases from J, leaving 12 bases between.

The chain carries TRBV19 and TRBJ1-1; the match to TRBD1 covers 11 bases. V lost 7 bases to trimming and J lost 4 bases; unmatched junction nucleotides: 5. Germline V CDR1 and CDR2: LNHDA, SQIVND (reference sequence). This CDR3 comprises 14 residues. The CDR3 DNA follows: TGTGCCAGTAAGGGGGGACAGGGGGTCACTGAAGCTTTCTTT. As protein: CASKGGQGVTEAFF.

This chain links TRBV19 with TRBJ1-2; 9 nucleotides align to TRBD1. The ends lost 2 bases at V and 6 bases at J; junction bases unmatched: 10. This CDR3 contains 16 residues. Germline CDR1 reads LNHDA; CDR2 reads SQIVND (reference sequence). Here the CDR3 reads CASSINEVWTGDGYTF. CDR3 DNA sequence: TGTGCCAGTAGTATAAACGAGGTGTGGACAGGGGATGGCTACACCTTC. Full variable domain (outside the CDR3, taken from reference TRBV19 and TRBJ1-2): DGGITQSPKYLFRKEGQNVTLSCEQNLNHDAMYWYRQDPGQGLRLIYYSQIVNDFQKGDIAEGYSVSREKKESFPLTVTSAQKNPTAFYLCASSINEVWTGDGYTFGSGTRLTVV.

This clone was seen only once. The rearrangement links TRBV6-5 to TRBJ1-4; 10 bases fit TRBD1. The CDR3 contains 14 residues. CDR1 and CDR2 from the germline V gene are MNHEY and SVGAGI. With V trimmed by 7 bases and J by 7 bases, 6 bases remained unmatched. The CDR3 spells CASILGQGGEKLFF. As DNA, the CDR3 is TGTGCCAGCATTCTCGGACAGGGGGGTGAAAAACTGTTTTTT.